Listed here are 27 T cell receptor beta chains from one sample, sequenced in a study of T cell repertoires in cytomegalovirus infection. TCRdb recomputed calls from the reads with MiXCR, one row per CDR3 protein. This sample has fewer than 400,000 distinct CDR3 sequences, with less than 20% found just once. The sample comprised PBMCs. Receptor source: a human donor in good health (CMV status not recorded). Some clones in this sample may be carry-over from other donors' samples.

Many counts were recorded for this clonotype. The chain employs TRBV7-8 and TRBJ2-1; TRBD2 matches at 14 bases. Germline values: CDR1 SGHVS, CDR2 FQNEAQ. V was clipped by 1 base and J by 2 bases; unmatched bases: 4. CDR3 size: 18 residues. The CDR3 sequence is CASSLVGTSGSTYNEQFF. The CDR3 DNA follows: TGTGCCAGCAGCTTAGTTGGGACTAGCGGGAGTACCTACAATGAGCAGTTCTTC. Using reference TRBV7-8 and TRBJ2-1 for the parts outside the CDR3, the full variable domain is GAGVSQSPRYKVAKRGQDVALRCDPISGHVSLFWYQQALGQGPEFLTYFQNEAQLDKSGLPSDRFFAERPEGSVSTLKIQRTQQEDSAVYLCASSLVGTSGSTYNEQFFGPGTRLTVL.

Note on this clonotype: This may arise from a read error, as a much more abundant clone is one base away. In nucleotides, the CDR3 is TGTGCCAGTAGTACCGGAGGGCCAGCCACCGGGTTTATGCAGTATTTT. Amino acid sequence: CASSTGGPATGFMQYF. The chain links TRBV19 to TRBJ2-3, with D possibly being TRBD2 (6 bases). V lost 4 bases, J lost 11 bases, and 25 bases lay in between. The CDR3 covers 16 residues. In germline, CDR1 is LNHDA, CDR2 SQIVND (reference sequence). Looking up the rest from reference TRBV19 and TRBJ2-3 gives the full variable domain: DGGITQSPKYLFRKEGQNVTLSCEQNLNHDAMYWYRQDPGQGLRLIYYSQIVNDFQKGDIAEGYSVSREKKESFPLTVTSAQKNPTAFYLCASSTGGPATGFMQYFGPGTRLTVL.

This clonotype was seen at least ten times. The chain is built from TRBV7-9 and TRBJ2-7; 9 bases match TRBD1. This CDR3 region has 14 residues. Germline CDR1 and CDR2: SEHNR and FQNEAQ (reference sequence). Trimming removed 5 bases from V and 5 bases from J; junction bases left unmatched: 7. CDR3 bases: TGTGCCAGCAGCCCCCGGGACAGGGACCACGAGCAGTACTTC. This sequence encodes CASSPRDRDHEQYF. Supplemented by reference TRBV7-9 and TRBJ2-7, the full variable domain reads DTGVSQNPRHKITKRGQNVTFRCDPISEHNRLYWYRQTLGQGPEFLTYFQNEAQLEKSRLLSDRFSAERPKGSFSTLEIQRTEQGDSAMYLCASSPRDRDHEQYFGPGTRLTVT.

There are many counts of this clonotype. The gene calls are TRBV7-8 and TRBJ2-7, with TRBD2 identical over 12 bases. Germline V gene lookup returns CDR1 SGHVS and CDR2 FQNEAQ. The CDR3 runs to 16 residues. Trimming took 0 bases from V and 2 from J; bases not matched to a gene: 2. The CDR3 DNA reads as TGTGCCAGCAGCTTAGCCCCTAGCGGGGGGGCCTACGAGCAGTACTTC. Translation gives CASSLAPSGGAYEQYF. Complete variable domain (other parts from reference TRBV7-8 and TRBJ2-7): GAGVSQSPRYKVAKRGQDVALRCDPISGHVSLFWYQQALGQGPEFLTYFQNEAQLDKSGLPSDRFFAERPEGSVSTLKIQRTQQEDSAVYLCASSLAPSGGAYEQYFGPGTRLTVT.

This clonotype was observed a few times. V is TRBV15 and J is TRBJ2-2, with D possibly being TRBD2 (6 bases). Between the trimmed V and J ends, which lost 6 bases and 5 bases, there was a span of 19 bases. The CDR3 totals 16 residues. Germline V CDR1 and CDR2: LNHNV, YYDKDF (reference sequence). The CDR3 spells CATRPGRLYQTGELFF. The CDR3 DNA sequence: TGTGCCACCAGACCCGGGAGACTGTATCAGACCGGGGAGCTGTTTTTT.

The chain employs TRBV29-1 and TRBJ2-2; D is ambiguous. CDR3 length equals 18 residues. Trimming stripped 7 bases from V and 3 bases from J, with 27 bases between. Per the germline V gene, CDR1 is SQVTM and CDR2 is ANQGSEA. CDR3 residues: CSAHILIGQELYTGELFF. The CDR3 DNA reads TGCAGCGCCCATATACTTATAGGCCAGGAACTATACACCGGGGAGCTGTTTTTT.

V is TRBV6-2 or TRBV6-3 and J is TRBJ2-3; D is perhaps TRBD2 (5 bases). The CDR3 totals 18 residues. From germline, CDR1 is MNHEY and CDR2 SVGEGT. V was cut by 1 base and J by 6 bases, with 23 bases left in between. The CDR3 spells CASSYFRYLGTGMDTQYF. The CDR3 nucleotides are TGTGCCAGCAGTTACTTTAGATACCTGGGAACGGGAATGGATACGCAGTATTTT.

This chain uses TRBV20-1 with TRBJ2-3; the D is unclear. V was clipped by 1 base and J by 8 bases, with 16 bases between them. The CDR3 is 14 amino acids. Germline CDR1 is DFQATT and CDR2 is SNEGSKA (reference sequence). The CDR3 nucleotides are TGCAGTGCTAGAGGGTCCGCGGTTTCAGTTACGCAGTATTTT. It yields the protein CSARGSAVSVTQYF.

A few counts support this clonotype. The chain uses TRBV6-2 or TRBV6-3 and TRBJ2-1; D unclear. Trimming took off 7 bases at V and 0 bases at J, with 7 bases between the two ends. CDR3 size: 13 residues. Germline lookup yields CDR1 MNHEY and CDR2 SVGEGT. The CDR3 sequence: CASTSYSYNEQFF. Here the CDR3 DNA reads TGTGCCAGCACGTCCTACTCCTACAATGAGCAGTTCTTC.

This chain links TRBV7-8 with TRBJ2-1; D remains unclear. The V and J ends lost 5 bases and 9 bases respectively, with 11 bases between them. The CDR3 has 12 amino acids. Looked up from germline, CDR1 is SGHVS and CDR2 is FQNEAQ. CDR3 nucleotides: TGTGCCAGCAGCCAAGGCGTGGGTGAGCAGTTCTTC. It specifies CASSQGVGEQFF.

The genes are TRBV18 and TRBJ2-5; D could derive from TRBD1 or TRBD2 (5 bases each). The germline gives CDR1 KGHSH, CDR2 LQKENI. V was pared by 6 bases and J by 0 bases, with 17 bases between. The CDR3 contains 16 residues. The CDR3 DNA is TGTGCCAGCTCCCCCCCCAGTTGGGGGAACCAAGAGACCCAGTACTTC. As protein: CASSPPSWGNQETQYF.

This clonotype was observed at least ten times. This chain links TRBV7-8 with TRBJ2-1, with 9 bases matching TRBD2. J lost 0 bases, V lost 5 bases, and 11 bases had no gene match. The CDR3 totals 18 residues. Per the germline V gene, CDR1 is SGHVS and CDR2 is FQNEAQ. CDR3 in DNA: TGTGCCAGCAGCCCTAACCAGCGGGGGGCGAGCTCCTACAATGAGCAGTTCTTC. Its translation: CASSPNQRGASSYNEQFF.

The chain joins TRBV11-2 to TRBJ2-5; 7 bases map to TRBD2. This CDR3 is 17 amino acids long. Germline V gene data show CDR1 as SGHAT and CDR2 as FQNNGV. Germline trimming cut 0 bases from V and 5 bases from J; bases unmatched to any gene: 12. CDR3 bases: TGTGCCAGCAGCTTAGATAAGGGAGGGTGGAATGTGGAGACCCAGTACTTC. Translation: CASSLDKGGWNVETQYF.

This clonotype has a count of ten or more. The rearrangement joins TRBV12-3 or TRBV12-4 to TRBJ1-2; 9 nucleotides line up with TRBD1. This CDR3 spans 15 amino acids. V shed 0 bases, J shed 4 bases, and the junction held 3 bases outside the gene matches. This chain's CDR3 is CASSLAGTGSYGYTF. CDR3 DNA sequence: TGTGCCAGCAGTTTAGCGGGGACAGGGAGCTATGGCTACACCTTC.

This clonotype has ten or more counts. The J gene is TRBJ2-5, the V gene TRBV18; 10 bases align to TRBD2. Germline-derived CDR1 and CDR2 are KGHSH and LQKENI. The CDR3 is 14 amino acids. Trimming at V came to 6 bases and at J to 3 bases, leaving 4 bases not matched to a gene. The CDR3 loop reads CASSSSGREETQYF. DNA of the CDR3: TGTGCCAGCTCTTCAAGCGGGAGGGAAGAGACCCAGTACTTC.

This clonotype has only one observation. The chain joins TRBV25-1 to TRBJ1-1, with 8 bases lining up with TRBD1. This CDR3 is built from 12 residues. Germline V gene sequence: CDR1 MGHDK, CDR2 SYGVNS. Trimming removed 2 bases from V and 8 bases from J; junction bases left unmatched: 1. For the CDR3, the DNA is TGTGCCAGCAGTGAAGGGACAGGAGAAGCTTTCTTT. Protein sequence: CASSEGTGEAFF.

In its sample, this clonotype was seen many times. This rearrangement joins TRBV11-3 to TRBJ2-1; maybe TRBD2 (6 bases). The CDR3 sequence is 14 residues long. The V end was cut by 5 bases, the J end by 1 base, with 9 bases between. CDR1 is SGHNT and CDR2 is YENEEA in the germline V gene. DNA of the CDR3: TGTGCCAGCAGCCGCGGAGGGTCCTACAATGAGCAGTTCTTC. The encoded protein is CASSRGGSYNEQFF.

This clonotype was counted many times. This sequence joins TRBV7-2 and TRBJ1-4, with D perhaps TRBD1 (5 bases). Per the germline V gene, CDR1 is SGHTA and CDR2 is FQGNSA. This CDR3 has 15 amino acids. Trimming removed 5 bases from V and 9 bases from J, with 19 bases in between. The CDR3, as DNA: TGTGCCAGCAGCCCCTCGTCCAGGGATAGGAAAAAACTGTTTTTT. Translated: CASSPSSRDRKKLFF.

V gene TRBV10-3 combines with J gene TRBJ2-3; TRBD2 aligns across 11 bases. The CDR3 covers 18 residues. Germline CDR1 and CDR2: ENHRY and SYGVKD. With 0 bases clipped from V and 2 bases from J, the junction kept 7 bases outside the gene matches. CDR3 bases: TGTGCCATCAGTGAGTCGTTTGCTAGCGGGGGGAACACAGATACGCAGTATTTT. Its protein product is CAISESFASGGNTDTQYF.

This sequence joins TRBV20-1 and TRBJ2-3; 7 bases are a match to TRBD2. The CDR3 runs 15 residues. The J segment lost 2 bases and the V segment lost 6 bases, leaving 11 bases of the junction unmatched. Germline V gene lookup returns CDR1 DFQATT and CDR2 SNEGSKA (reference sequence). The CDR3 bases are TGCAGTGCCCACCTAGCGGACATCCCCACAGATACGCAGTATTTT. Translated: CSAHLADIPTDTQYF.

The sample holds a few counts of this clonotype. J is TRBJ2-7 and V is TRBV12-3 or TRBV12-4, with a weak D call TRBD1 (6 bases). Between the trimmed V and J ends, which lost 5 bases and 4 bases, there was a span of 18 bases. CDR3 size: 15 residues. CDR3 DNA: TGTGCCAGCAGTCTGGACAGCCCCCTGGGTTACGAGCAGTACTTC. This translates into CASSLDSPLGYEQYF.

In regard to this clonotype: Compared with germline, one end of the junction differs, possibly owing to a read error. The CDR3 DNA reads as TGTGCCAGCAGCACCAGGGTCACATATACGCAGTATTTT. This encodes CASSTRVTYTQYF. V is TRBV11-2 and J is TRBJ2-3, with D perhaps TRBD1 (5 bases). Germline V lookup: CDR1 SGHAT, CDR2 FQNNGV. The length of the CDR3 is 13 residues. The full variable domain, its missing parts supplied by reference TRBV11-2 and TRBJ2-3, is EAGVAQSPRYKIIEKRQSVAFWCNPISGHATLYWYQQILGQGPKLLIQFQNNGVVDDSQLPKDRFSAERLKGVDSTLKIQPAKLEDSAVYLCASSTRVTYTQYFGPGTRLTVL.

This clonotype was seen many times. The V call is TRBV7-2, the J call TRBJ1-6; TRBD1 might be the D (5 bases). V lost 1 base and J lost 4, with 8 bases in between. Germline values: CDR1 SGHTA, CDR2 FQGNSA. The CDR3 spans 15 residues. In nucleotides, the CDR3 is TGTGCCAGCAGCTTAGTGTCAGGGTATAATTCACCCCTCCACTTT. Translated: CASSLVSGYNSPLHF. Complete variable domain (other parts from reference TRBV7-2 and TRBJ1-6): GAGVSQSPSNKVTEKGKDVELRCDPISGHTALYWYRQSLGQGLEFLIYFQGNSAPDKSGLPSDRFSAERTGGSVSTLTIQRTQQEDSAVYLCASSLVSGYNSPLHFGNGTRLTVT.

This clonotype appeared many times. The rearrangement joins TRBV10-3 to TRBJ2-3; 14 positions match TRBD2. The CDR3 loop spans 17 amino acids. The trim removed 2 bases at V and 6 bases at J, leaving 7 bases unmatched. Per the germline V gene, CDR1 is ENHRY and CDR2 is SYGVKD. The CDR3 DNA reads as TGTGCCATCAGTGAGCCGTCGACTAGCGGGGGGGCTGATACGCAGTATTTT. Protein sequence: CAISEPSTSGGADTQYF.

Only a few counts were recorded for this clonotype. This chain links TRBV12-3 or TRBV12-4 with TRBJ2-7; possible D gene TRBD1, 5 bases. This CDR3 contains 12 residues. Trimming stripped 3 bases from V and 7 bases from J, with 10 bases between. The CDR3 nucleotides are TGTGCCAGCAGTTTTGGGGCCTCGGAGCAGTACTTC. Amino acid sequence: CASSFGASEQYF.

The gene calls are TRBV12-3 or TRBV12-4 and TRBJ2-3; perhaps TRBD1 as D (5 bases). The CDR3 loop spans 14 amino acids. The germline V and J ends were trimmed by 6 bases and 4 bases, with 14 bases remaining between them. CDR3 nucleotides: TGTGCCAGCAGATTGGGCCAGGGCCCAGATACGCAGTATTTT. It yields the protein CASRLGQGPDTQYF.

The V and J genes are TRBV2 and TRBJ1-2; D is ambiguous. Trimming removed 8 bases at V and 4 bases at J, with 8 bases between. The germline gives CDR1 SNHLY, CDR2 FYNNEI. This CDR3 contains 11 residues. The CDR3 DNA reads TGTGCCAGCCCTAAAGGCTATGGCTACACCTTC. Its protein product is CASPKGYGYTF.